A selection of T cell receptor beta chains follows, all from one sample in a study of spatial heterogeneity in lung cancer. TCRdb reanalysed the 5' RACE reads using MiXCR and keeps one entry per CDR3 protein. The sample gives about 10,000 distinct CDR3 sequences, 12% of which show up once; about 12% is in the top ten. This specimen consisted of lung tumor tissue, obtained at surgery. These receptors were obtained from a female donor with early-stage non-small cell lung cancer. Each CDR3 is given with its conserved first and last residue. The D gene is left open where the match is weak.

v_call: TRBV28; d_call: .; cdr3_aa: CASYRIGNEQFF
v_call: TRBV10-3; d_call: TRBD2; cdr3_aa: CAISASGRAEEQYF
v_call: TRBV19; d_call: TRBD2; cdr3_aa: CASSMFGGGAGDTQYF
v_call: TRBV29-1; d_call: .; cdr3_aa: CSVQLSTDTQYF
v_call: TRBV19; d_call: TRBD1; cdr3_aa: CATNRGQATSGANVLTF
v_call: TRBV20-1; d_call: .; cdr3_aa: CSADAGTFGHGDEQYF
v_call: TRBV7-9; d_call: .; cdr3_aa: CASSFSHNEQFF
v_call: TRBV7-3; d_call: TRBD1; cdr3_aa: CASSQTGGSFGYTF
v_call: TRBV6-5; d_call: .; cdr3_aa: CASSYQPSTSYEQYF
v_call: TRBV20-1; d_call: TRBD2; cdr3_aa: CSARGLAGAGEQYF
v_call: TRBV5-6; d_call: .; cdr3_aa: CASSSTGRSGANVLTF
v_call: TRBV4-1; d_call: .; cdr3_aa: CASSQVRRPGNIQYF
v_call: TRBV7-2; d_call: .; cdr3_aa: CASSLALSTNTGELFF
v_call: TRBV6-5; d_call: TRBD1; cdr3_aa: CASSLTGGTETQYF
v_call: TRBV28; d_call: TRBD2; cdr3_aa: CASRGLAGRTGELFF
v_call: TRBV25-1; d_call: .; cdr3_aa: CASSGEGNSPLHF
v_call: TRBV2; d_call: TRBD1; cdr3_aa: CASSPDRGPYGYTF
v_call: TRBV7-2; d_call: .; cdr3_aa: CASSSRVRETQYF
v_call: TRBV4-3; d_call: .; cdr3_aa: CASSSFVGVGDGCTF
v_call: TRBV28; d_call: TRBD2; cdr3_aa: CASTQAWDYYNEQFF
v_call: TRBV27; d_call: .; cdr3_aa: CASSRSGYSYEQYF
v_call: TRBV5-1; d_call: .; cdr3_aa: CASSSAGTFGAETQYF
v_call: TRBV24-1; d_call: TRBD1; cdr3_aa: CATSDSGTEKNTEAFF
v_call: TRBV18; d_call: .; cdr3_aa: CASSPGRWGAFF
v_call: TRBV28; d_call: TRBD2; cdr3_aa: CASSKGLAGRTDTQYF
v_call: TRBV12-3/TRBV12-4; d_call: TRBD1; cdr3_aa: CASSLSGTALEKLFF
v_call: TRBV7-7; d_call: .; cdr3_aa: CASSPRRASLMNEQFF
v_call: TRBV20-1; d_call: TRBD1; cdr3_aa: CSLGQDSGYGYTF
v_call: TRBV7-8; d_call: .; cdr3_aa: CASSFTGTDGYTF
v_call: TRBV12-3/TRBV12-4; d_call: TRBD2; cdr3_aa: CASSFGGGADTQYF
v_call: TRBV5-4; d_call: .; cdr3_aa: CASSLDSTPYF
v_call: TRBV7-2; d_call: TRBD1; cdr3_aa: CASSSPGQGAEGANVLTF
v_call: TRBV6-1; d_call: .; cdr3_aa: CASRGLHGQESYEQYF
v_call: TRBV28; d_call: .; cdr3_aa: CASSYQRNPYEQYF
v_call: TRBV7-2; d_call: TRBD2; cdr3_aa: CASSLAWSGGAADTQYF
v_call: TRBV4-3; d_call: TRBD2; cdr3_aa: CASSQDKASGNRSYNEQFF
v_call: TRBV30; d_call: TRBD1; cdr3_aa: CAWKVGQAIGKLFF
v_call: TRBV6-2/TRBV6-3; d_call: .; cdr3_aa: CASTGADDRGETQYF
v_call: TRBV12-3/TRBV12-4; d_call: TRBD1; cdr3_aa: CASSPGDRGRGSPLHF
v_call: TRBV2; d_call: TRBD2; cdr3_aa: CASSEQGLAGKQFF
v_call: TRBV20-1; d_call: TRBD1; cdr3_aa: CSARDRRQGVYGYTF
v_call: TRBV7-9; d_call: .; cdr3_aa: CASSDGELPNEKLFF
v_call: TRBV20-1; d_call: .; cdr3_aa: CRSGVGLEAFF
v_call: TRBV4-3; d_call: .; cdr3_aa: CASSQDQVNTEAFF
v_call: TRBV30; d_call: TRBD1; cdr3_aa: CAWSPGTGPGNTIYF
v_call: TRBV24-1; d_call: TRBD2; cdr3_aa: CATSDVTSGAPHEQFF
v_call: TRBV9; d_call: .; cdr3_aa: CASSVEPLSGNTIYF
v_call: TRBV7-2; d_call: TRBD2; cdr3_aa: CASSPTLLAGRTDTQYF
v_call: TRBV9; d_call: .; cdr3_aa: CASSTTLYTSTDTQYF
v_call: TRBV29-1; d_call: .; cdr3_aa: CSVGPRRLATLGQETQYF
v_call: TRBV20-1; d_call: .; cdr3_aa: CSASIGNYGYTF